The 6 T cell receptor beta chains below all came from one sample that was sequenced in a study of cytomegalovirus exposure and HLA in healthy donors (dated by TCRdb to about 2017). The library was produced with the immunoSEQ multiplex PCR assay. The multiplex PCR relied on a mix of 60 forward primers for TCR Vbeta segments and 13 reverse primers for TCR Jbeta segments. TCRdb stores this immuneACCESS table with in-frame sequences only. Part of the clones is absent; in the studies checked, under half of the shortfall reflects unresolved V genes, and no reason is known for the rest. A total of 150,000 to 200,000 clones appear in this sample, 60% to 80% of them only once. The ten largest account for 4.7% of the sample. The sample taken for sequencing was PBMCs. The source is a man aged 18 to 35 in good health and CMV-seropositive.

Here the CDR3 DNA reads TGTGCCAGCAGCCCCGAGACAGGGTACGACTATGGCTACACCTTC. Its translation is CASSPETGYDYGYTF. V and J are TRBV5-4 and TRBJ1-2; TRBD1 matches at 7 bases. The V and J ends lost 4 bases and 3 bases, in that order; junction bases with no gene match: 9. This CDR3 spans 15 amino acids. Germline lookup yields CDR1 SGHNT and CDR2 YYREEE (reference sequence).

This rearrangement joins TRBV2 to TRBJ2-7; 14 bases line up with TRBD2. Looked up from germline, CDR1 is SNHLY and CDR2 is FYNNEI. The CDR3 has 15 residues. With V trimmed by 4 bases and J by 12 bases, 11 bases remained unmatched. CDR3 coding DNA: TGTGCCAGCAGTGTTTACGGGACTAGCGGGAGTGAGGTGTACGTC. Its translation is CASSVYGTSGSEVYV.

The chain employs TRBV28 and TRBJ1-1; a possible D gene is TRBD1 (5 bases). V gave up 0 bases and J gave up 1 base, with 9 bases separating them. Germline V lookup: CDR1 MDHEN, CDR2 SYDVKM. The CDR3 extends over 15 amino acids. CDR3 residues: CASSLWAGENTEAFF. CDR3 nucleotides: TGTGCCAGCAGTTTATGGGCGGGGGAGAACACTGAAGCTTTCTTT.

For the CDR3, the DNA is TGTGCCAGCAGCAGCATATGGGGACAGGGAGACACCGGGGAGCTGTTTTTT. It is translated as CASSSIWGQGDTGELFF. The chain is built from TRBV11-2 and TRBJ2-2; 9 nucleotides line up with TRBD1. Germline assignment: CDR1 SGHAT and CDR2 FQNNGV. V shed 5 bases and J 3 bases; nucleotides not matched to a gene: 10. The CDR3 consists of 17 residues.

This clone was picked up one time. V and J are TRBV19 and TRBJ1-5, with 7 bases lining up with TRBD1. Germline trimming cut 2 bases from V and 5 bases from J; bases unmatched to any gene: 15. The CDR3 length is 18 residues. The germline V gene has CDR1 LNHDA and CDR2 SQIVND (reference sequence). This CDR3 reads CASSIPGQTAPFHQPQHF. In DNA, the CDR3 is TGTGCCAGTAGTATACCGGGACAGACCGCCCCGTTTCATCAGCCCCAGCATTTT.

The CDR3 is CATSPGQGDFYEQYV. The CDR3 nucleotides read TGTGCCACCAGCCCGGGACAGGGGGATTTCTACGAGCAGTACGTC. The chain recombines TRBV15 with TRBJ2-7; 11 nucleotides line up with TRBD1. Germline-derived CDR1 and CDR2 are LNHNV and YYDKDF (reference sequence). V lost 5 bases and J lost 3; bases outside the gene matches: 6. This CDR3 spans 15 amino acids.